Following are 3 T cell receptor beta chains from one sample sequenced in a study of blood T cells in healthy people across ages. For the second PCR, which ran for roughly 7 to 11 cycles, a sample-barcoded 5' primer and a J-beta primer mix were used. TCRdb re-analysed the 5' RACE reads in MiXCR, keeping a single row per CDR3 protein. The table records 1.2 million to 1.5 million distinct CDR3 sequences, approximately 60% of them present only once. Input material: blood. These receptors all come from a young man in good health.

The chain carries TRBV27 and TRBJ1-4; no definite D call. Deletions cut 2 bases from V and 10 bases from J, with 5 bases between. The V gene's germline CDR1 is MNHEY and CDR2 SMNVEV (reference sequence). CDR3 size: 11 residues. CDR3 DNA: TGTGCCAGCAGTTTAAACGGAAAACTGTTTTTT. Its protein is CASSLNGKLFF.

V and J are TRBV19 and TRBJ2-7; 10 nucleotides agree with TRBD1. This CDR3 has 19 amino acids. Germline V gives CDR1 LNHDA, CDR2 SQIVND (reference sequence). The J segment lost 4 bases and the V segment lost 4 bases, leaving 19 bases of the junction unmatched. CDR3: CASSRATPSGTGVPYEQYF. The CDR3, as DNA: TGTGCCAGTAGTAGAGCCACCCCTTCCGGGACAGGGGTACCTTACGAGCAGTACTTC.

This clonotype turned up a few times. This chain links TRBV7-2 with TRBJ2-7, with a possible D match to TRBD2 (5 bases). This CDR3 contains 14 residues. V lost 4 bases and J lost 0, with 10 bases in between. The germline CDR1 and CDR2 sequences are SGHTA and FQGNSA. CDR3 protein: CASSSDFSSYEQYF. The CDR3 DNA reads TGTGCCAGCAGCTCGGACTTTAGCTCCTACGAGCAGTACTTC.